This passage covers 8 T cell receptor beta chains from one sample sequenced in a study of blood T cell repertoires in COVID-19. Produced via immunoSEQ multiplex PCR; TCRdb's table is partial and in-frame only. This table has 25,000 to 30,000 clones, 70% to 90% appearing once. The sequencing sample was made of peripheral blood. Receptor source: a man between 65 and 80 years old with active COVID-19.

The rearrangement links TRBV19 to TRBJ2-3; 12 bases match TRBD2. CDR3 length: 16 amino acids. Trimming cost V 4 bases and J 10 bases; bases outside gene matches: 12. Germline assignment: CDR1 LNHDA and CDR2 SQIVND (reference sequence). CDR3 protein: CASSSRLAGARWSQYF. The CDR3 DNA reads TGTGCCAGTAGTAGCCGACTAGCGGGGGCCCGTTGGTCGCAGTATTTT.

V gene TRBV28 combines with J gene TRBJ1-5; D perhaps matches TRBD1 (5 bases). Germline CDR1 and CDR2: MDHEN and SYDVKM. With 6 bases removed from V and 0 bases from J, the gap between germline ends came to 9 bases. This CDR3 is built from 14 residues. The CDR3 nucleotides are TGTGCCAGCAGGGGGCTCTATAGCAATCAGCCCCAGCATTTT. This encodes CASRGLYSNQPQHF.

This clone was seen a single time. The chain carries TRBV6-5 and TRBJ1-1; D uncertain. Germline V lookup: CDR1 MNHEY, CDR2 SVGAGI. The CDR3 runs to 14 residues. V gave up 0 bases and J gave up 2 bases, with 7 bases separating them. CDR3 nucleotide sequence: TGTGCCAGCAGTTACTCGGGGAGTAACACTGAAGCTTTCTTT. It codes for CASSYSGSNTEAFF.

The chain joins TRBV7-2 to TRBJ1-2; the D gene is possibly TRBD1 (6 bases). The germline V and J ends were trimmed by 5 bases and 7 bases, with 23 bases remaining between them. The CDR3 is 16 residues long. The germline gives CDR1 SGHTA, CDR2 FQGNSA. The CDR3 loop reads CASSPQGPGQFGGYTF. The CDR3 nucleotides are TGTGCCAGCAGCCCCCAGGGGCCAGGGCAGTTCGGTGGCTACACCTTC.

The V call is TRBV9, the J call TRBJ1-3; D gene ambiguous. Trimming removed 0 bases from V and 11 bases from J, with 18 bases in between. Germline values: CDR1 SGDLS, CDR2 YYNGEE. CDR3 length equals 15 residues. DNA for the CDR3: TGTGCCAGCAGCGTAGAATTCACCCAACAAGGAGCCATATATTTT. This sequence encodes CASSVEFTQQGAIYF.

The gene calls are TRBV18 and TRBJ2-5; TRBD1 aligns across 7 bases. The germline gives CDR1 KGHSH, CDR2 LQKENI. Trimming removed 4 bases from V and 1 base from J; junction bases left unmatched: 6. This CDR3 region has 15 residues. The CDR3 reads CASSLSTGTQETQYF. DNA for the CDR3: TGTGCCAGCTCACTGTCGACAGGGACCCAAGAGACCCAGTACTTC.

The V call is TRBV6-2 or TRBV6-3, the J call TRBJ2-1; 8 bases are a match to TRBD2. Losses at the gene ends were 5 bases for V and 3 bases for J; bases not matched to a gene: 3. Germline V gene sequence: CDR1 MNHEY, CDR2 SVGEGT. The CDR3 has 14 amino acids. CDR3 DNA: TGTGCCAGCAGTCCGGGGGGGGTCTACAATGAGCAGTTCTTC. It translates to CASSPGGVYNEQFF.

The chain uses TRBV5-1 and TRBJ2-7, with D possibly matching TRBD1 (6 bases). Germline-derived CDR1 and CDR2 are SGHRS and YFSETQ. V lost 3 bases, J lost 5 bases, and 9 bases lay in between. The CDR3 totals 12 residues. CDR3 in DNA: TGCGCCAGCAGCTGGGACATCCACGAGCAGTACTTC. Protein sequence: CASSWDIHEQYF.